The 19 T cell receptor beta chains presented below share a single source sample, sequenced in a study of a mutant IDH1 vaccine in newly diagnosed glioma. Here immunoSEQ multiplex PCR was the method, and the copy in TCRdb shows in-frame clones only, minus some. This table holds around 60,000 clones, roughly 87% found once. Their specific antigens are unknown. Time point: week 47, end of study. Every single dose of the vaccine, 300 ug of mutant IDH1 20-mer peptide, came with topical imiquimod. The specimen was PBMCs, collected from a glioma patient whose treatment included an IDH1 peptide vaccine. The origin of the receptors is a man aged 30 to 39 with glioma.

CDR3 in DNA: TGTGCCAGCAGTGGCGAGGCCATTCAGTACTTC. Its translation: CASSGEAIQYF. This chain joins TRBV2 and TRBJ2-4; D gene ambiguous. The length of the CDR3 is 11 residues. Germline V gene sequence: CDR1 SNHLY, CDR2 FYNNEI. V lost 4 bases and J lost 9, with 7 bases in between. Together with reference TRBV2 and TRBJ2-4, the CDR3 gives the full variable domain: EPEVTQTPSHQVTQMGQEVILRCVPISNHLYFYWYRQILGQKVEFLVSFYNNEISEKSEIFDDQFSVERPDGSNFTLKIRSTKLEDSAMYFCASSGEAIQYFGAGTRLSVL.

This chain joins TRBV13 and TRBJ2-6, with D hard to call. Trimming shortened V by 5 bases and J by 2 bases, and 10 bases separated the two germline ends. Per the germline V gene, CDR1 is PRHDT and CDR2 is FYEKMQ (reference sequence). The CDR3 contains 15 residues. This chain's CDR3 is CASSNWGTGANVLTF. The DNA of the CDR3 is TGTGCCAGCAGCAACTGGGGTACTGGGGCCAACGTCCTGACTTTC.

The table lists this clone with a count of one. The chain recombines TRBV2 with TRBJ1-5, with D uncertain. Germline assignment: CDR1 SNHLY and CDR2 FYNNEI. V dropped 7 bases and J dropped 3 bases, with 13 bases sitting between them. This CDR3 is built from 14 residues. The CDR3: CASKRDGYNQPQHF. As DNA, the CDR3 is TGTGCCAGCAAAAGAGACGGCTACAATCAGCCCCAGCATTTT.

The CDR3 nucleotides read TGCGCCAGCAGTCAAAGACAGGGAGTCGACGAGCAGTACTTC. Amino acids: CASSQRQGVDEQYF. The gene calls are TRBV23-1 and TRBJ2-7; 7 nucleotides align to TRBD1. TRBV23-1 is placed among ORFs of uncertain function. Trimming took 2 bases from V and 5 from J; bases not matched to a gene: 6. The CDR3 extends over 14 amino acids.

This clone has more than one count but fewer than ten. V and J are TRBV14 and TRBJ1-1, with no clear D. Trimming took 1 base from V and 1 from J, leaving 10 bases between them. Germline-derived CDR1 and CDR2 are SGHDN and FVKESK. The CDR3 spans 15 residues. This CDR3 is CASSQVLAGNTEAFF. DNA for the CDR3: TGTGCCAGCAGCCAAGTTCTCGCCGGGAACACTGAAGCTTTCTTT.

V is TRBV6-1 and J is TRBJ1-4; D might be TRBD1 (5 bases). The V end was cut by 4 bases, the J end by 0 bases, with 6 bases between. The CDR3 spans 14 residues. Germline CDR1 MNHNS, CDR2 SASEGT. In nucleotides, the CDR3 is TGTGCCAGCAGTGGGGGGGCAACTAATGAAAAACTGTTTTTT. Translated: CASSGGATNEKLFF.

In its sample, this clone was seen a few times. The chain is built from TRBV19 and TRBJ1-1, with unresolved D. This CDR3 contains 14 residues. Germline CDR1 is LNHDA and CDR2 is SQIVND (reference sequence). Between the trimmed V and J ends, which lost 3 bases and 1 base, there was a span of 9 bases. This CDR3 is CASSMFGENTEAFF. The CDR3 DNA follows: TGTGCCAGTAGTATGTTCGGGGAGAACACTGAAGCTTTCTTT.

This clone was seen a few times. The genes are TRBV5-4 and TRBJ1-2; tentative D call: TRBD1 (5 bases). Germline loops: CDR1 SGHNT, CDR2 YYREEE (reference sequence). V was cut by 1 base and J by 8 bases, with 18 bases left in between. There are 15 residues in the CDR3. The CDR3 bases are TGTGCCAGCAGCTTGTTGCAGGGAGGAGGTTGGGGCTACACCTTC. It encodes CASSLLQGGGWGYTF.

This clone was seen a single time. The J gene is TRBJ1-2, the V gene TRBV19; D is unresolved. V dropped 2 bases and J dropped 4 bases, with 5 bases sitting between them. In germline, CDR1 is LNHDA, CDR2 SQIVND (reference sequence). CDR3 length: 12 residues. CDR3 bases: TGTGCCAGTAGTATAAAGGGCTATGGCTACACCTTC. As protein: CASSIKGYGYTF.

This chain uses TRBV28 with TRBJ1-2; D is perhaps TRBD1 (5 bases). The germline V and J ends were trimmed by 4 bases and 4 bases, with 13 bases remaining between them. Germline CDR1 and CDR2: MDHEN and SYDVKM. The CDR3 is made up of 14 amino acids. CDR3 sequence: CASSSLRGPYGYTF. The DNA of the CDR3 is TGTGCCAGCAGTTCTCTAAGGGGTCCCTATGGCTACACCTTC.

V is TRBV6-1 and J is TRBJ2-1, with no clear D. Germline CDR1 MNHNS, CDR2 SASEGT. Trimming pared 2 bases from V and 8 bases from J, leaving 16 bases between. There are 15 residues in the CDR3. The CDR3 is CASSEFDRQIDEQFF. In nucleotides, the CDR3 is TGTGCCAGCAGTGAATTTGATCGGCAAATTGATGAGCAGTTCTTC.

CDR3 amino acids: CASSSSLGQGRGYTF. In nucleotides, the CDR3 is TGTGCCAGCAGCTCAAGCCTGGGACAGGGGCGAGGCTACACCTTC. The chain joins TRBV7-8 to TRBJ1-2, with 10 bases matching TRBD1. CDR3 length equals 15 residues. The V gene's germline CDR1 is SGHVS and CDR2 FQNEAQ. Trimming cost V 4 bases and J 8 bases; bases outside gene matches: 10.

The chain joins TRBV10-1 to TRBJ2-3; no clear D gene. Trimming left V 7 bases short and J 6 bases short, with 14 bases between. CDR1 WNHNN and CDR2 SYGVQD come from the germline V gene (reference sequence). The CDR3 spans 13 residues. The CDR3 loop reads CASTSSVSDTQYF. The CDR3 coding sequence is TGCGCCAGCACCTCGTCCGTATCGGATACGCAGTATTTT.

Here the CDR3 reads CASSYTSGGYNEQFF. CDR3 in DNA: TGTGCCAGCAGTTACACTAGCGGGGGCTACAATGAGCAGTTCTTC. The rearrangement uses TRBV6-5 and TRBJ2-1; 11 nucleotides agree with TRBD2. With 2 bases clipped from V and 3 bases from J, the junction kept 0 bases outside the gene matches. The CDR3 consists of 15 residues. CDR1 and CDR2 from the germline V gene are MNHEY and SVGAGI.

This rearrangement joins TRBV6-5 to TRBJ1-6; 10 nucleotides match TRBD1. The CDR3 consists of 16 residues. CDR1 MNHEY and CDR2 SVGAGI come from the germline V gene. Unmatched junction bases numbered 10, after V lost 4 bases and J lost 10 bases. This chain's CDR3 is CASSFARQGAISPLHF. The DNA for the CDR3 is TGTGCCAGCAGTTTCGCAAGACAGGGGGCAATCTCACCCCTCCACTTT.

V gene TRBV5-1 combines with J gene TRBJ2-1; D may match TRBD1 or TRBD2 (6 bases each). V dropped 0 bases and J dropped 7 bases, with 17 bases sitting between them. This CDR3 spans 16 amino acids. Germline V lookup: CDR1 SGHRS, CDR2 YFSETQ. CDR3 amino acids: CASSLGPPGASNEQFF. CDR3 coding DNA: TGCGCCAGCAGCTTGGGCCCGCCGGGGGCCTCAAATGAGCAGTTCTTC.

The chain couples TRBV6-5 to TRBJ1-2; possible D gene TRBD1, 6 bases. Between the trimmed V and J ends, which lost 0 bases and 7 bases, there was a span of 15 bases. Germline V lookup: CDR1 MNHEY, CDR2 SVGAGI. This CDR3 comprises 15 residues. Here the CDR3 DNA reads TGTGCCAGCAGTTACTCGAAGCAGGGGCGGAGTGGCTACACCTTC. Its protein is CASSYSKQGRSGYTF.

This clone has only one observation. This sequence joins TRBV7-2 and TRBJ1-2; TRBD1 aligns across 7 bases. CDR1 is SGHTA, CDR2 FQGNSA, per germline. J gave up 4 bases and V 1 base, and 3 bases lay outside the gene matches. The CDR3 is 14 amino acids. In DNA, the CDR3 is TGTGCCAGCAGCTTAGTCGCAGGGGGCTATGGCTACACCTTC. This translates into CASSLVAGGYGYTF. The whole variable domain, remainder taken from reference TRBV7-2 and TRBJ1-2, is GAGVSQSPSNKVTEKGKDVELRCDPISGHTALYWYRQSLGQGLEFLIYFQGNSAPDKSGLPSDRFSAERTGGSVSTLTIQRTQQEDSAVYLCASSLVAGGYGYTFGSGTRLTVV.

CDR3 amino acids: CASSYSLQGGANVLTF. CDR3 DNA: TGTGCCAGCAGTTACTCGTTACAAGGTGGGGCCAACGTCCTGACTTTC. The chain carries TRBV6-5 and TRBJ2-6; D remains ambiguous. Germline V lookup: CDR1 MNHEY, CDR2 SVGAGI. There are 16 residues in the CDR3. V was cut by 0 bases and J by 3 bases, with 9 bases left in between.